The 32 T cell receptor beta chains reported below all come from one sample, sequenced in a study of T cells in Graves' hyperthyroidism and ophthalmopathy. TCR beta CDR3 sequences were amplified from RNA transcripts. TCR CDR3 underwent first-round RT-PCR with the HTBI primer set. MiXCR, run by TCRdb on the multiplex PCR reads, gives a single entry per CDR3 protein. The table shows fewer than 550,000 distinct CDR3 sequences, with around 14% occurring only once. Source material: blood. The receptor source for this set is a woman aged 18-29 years with Graves' hyperthyroidism.

This clonotype was seen repeatedly, ten times or more. This chain uses TRBV6-2 or TRBV6-3 with TRBJ2-3; 10 bases are a match to TRBD2. J was trimmed by 2 bases and V by 2 bases; bases with no gene match: 4. The CDR3 consists of 16 residues. Germline V gene lookup returns CDR1 MNHEY and CDR2 SVGEGT. The DNA for the CDR3 is TGTGCCAGCAGTTACCGCCTAGCGGGGGCCACAGATACGCAGTATTTT. It codes for CASSYRLAGATDTQYF.

This clonotype appeared many times. This sequence joins TRBV7-2 and TRBJ1-1; D may be TRBD1 (6 bases). V was pared by 5 bases and J by 2 bases, with 15 bases between. CDR3 size: 15 residues. Germline CDR1 is SGHTA and CDR2 is FQGNSA. CDR3 residues: CASSPGQTRNTEAFF. CDR3 nucleotides: TGTGCCAGCAGCCCCGGACAGACAAGAAACACTGAAGCTTTCTTT.

This clonotype was detected only a few times. The chain couples TRBV20-1 to TRBJ2-7, with D possibly matching TRBD2 (5 bases). This CDR3 spans 13 amino acids. Germline assignment: CDR1 DFQATT and CDR2 SNEGSKA (reference sequence). Trimming cost V 7 bases and J 5 bases, with 18 bases left between them. CDR3 in amino acids: CSVGESSGNEQYF. In nucleotides, the CDR3 is TGCAGTGTCGGGGAGTCCAGCGGCAACGAGCAGTACTTC.

On this clonotype: A junction boundary mismatches the germline segment, possibly from a read error. This chain uses TRBV24-1 with TRBJ2-3; TRBD2 agrees at 13 bases. The CDR3 is 15 residues long. Germline V gene data show CDR1 as KGHDR and CDR2 as SFDVKD. CDR3 nucleotide sequence: TGTGTCACCAGAGGACTAGCGGGGGGCACAGATACGCAGTATTTT. Protein product: CVTRGLAGGTDTQYF.

Worth noting for this clonotype: A read error is possible here, since a much larger clone lies one base away. V and J are TRBV6-5 and TRBJ2-3, with a weak D call TRBD2 (5 bases). The CDR3 runs 14 residues. Germline CDR1 is MNHEY and CDR2 is SVGAGI. The CDR3 sequence is CARSYEGATDTQYF. DNA for the CDR3: TGTGCCAGGAGTTACGAGGGTGCAACAGATACGCAGTATTTT.

J is TRBJ2-2 and V is TRBV6-1; TRBD2 matches at 9 bases. Germline V gene sequence: CDR1 MNHNS, CDR2 SASEGT. V gave up 6 bases and J gave up 4 bases; unmatched junction bases: 9. The CDR3 consists of 16 residues. As DNA, the CDR3 is TGTGCCAGCAGCCGCGCGTGGCGGGGGGGCACCGGGGAGCTGTTTTTT. It encodes CASSRAWRGGTGELFF.

The sample holds many counts of this clonotype. This chain joins TRBV20-1 and TRBJ1-5; 9 nucleotides line up with TRBD1. This CDR3 region has 13 residues. V lost 5 bases to trimming and J lost 6 bases; unmatched junction nucleotides: 5. Germline CDR1 DFQATT, CDR2 SNEGSKA (reference sequence). This CDR3 is CSAPTGGSQPQHF. The CDR3 DNA sequence: TGCAGTGCTCCTACAGGGGGCTCTCAGCCCCAGCATTTT.

This clonotype was seen more than once but under ten times. The CDR3 sequence is CASNFLSGGETQYF. The CDR3 DNA is TGCGCCAGCAACTTTCTCAGCGGGGGGGAGACCCAGTACTTC. The chain is built from TRBV5-1 and TRBJ2-5; 9 bases map to TRBD2. CDR3 length: 14 residues. Unmatched junction bases numbered 8, after V lost 6 bases and J lost 5 bases. CDR1 and CDR2 (germline): SGHRS, YFSETQ. Full variable domain (outside the CDR3, taken from reference TRBV5-1 and TRBJ2-5): KAGVTQTPRYLIKTRGQQVTLSCSPISGHRSVSWYQQTPGQGLQFLFEYFSETQRNKGNFPGRFSGRQFSNSRSEMNVSTLELGDSALYLCASNFLSGGETQYFGPGTRLLVL.

At least ten counts were recorded for this clonotype. The gene calls are TRBV20-1 and TRBJ2-3, with 10 bases fitting TRBD2. Germline V gives CDR1 DFQATT, CDR2 SNEGSKA (reference sequence). V shed 0 bases, J shed 5 bases, and the junction held 8 bases outside the gene matches. The CDR3 extends over 16 amino acids. As DNA, the CDR3 is TGCAGTGCTAGAGATTCGGCTAGCGGGAGATTAGATACGCAGTATTTT. Its protein is CSARDSASGRLDTQYF.

This clonotype has a handful of counts. The rearrangement joins TRBV9 to TRBJ2-1; D uncertain. The CDR3 length is 15 residues. The V gene lost 0 bases and the J gene lost 1 base, with 8 bases spanning the gap. Germline V gene sequence: CDR1 SGDLS, CDR2 YYNGEE. The chain's CDR3 is CASSVEAYSYNEQFF. Written as DNA, the CDR3 is TGTGCCAGCAGCGTAGAGGCATATTCCTACAATGAGCAGTTCTTC.

The sample holds a few counts of this clonotype. The genes are TRBV27 and TRBJ1-4, with D perhaps TRBD1 (6 bases). V was pared by 5 bases and J by 5 bases, with 15 bases between. The CDR3 covers 15 residues. Germline V gives CDR1 MNHEY, CDR2 SMNVEV (reference sequence). This chain's CDR3 is CASSARQDLNEKLFF. The CDR3 DNA reads as TGTGCCAGCAGTGCGCGACAGGATTTAAATGAAAAACTGTTTTTT.

This clonotype was observed many times. V is TRBV18 and J is TRBJ1-5, with 7 bases that match TRBD1. Germline lookup yields CDR1 KGHSH and CDR2 LQKENI. The CDR3 totals 15 residues. V was pared by 2 bases and J by 1 base, with 2 bases of the junction left unmatched. In nucleotides, the CDR3 is TGTGCCAGCTCACCAGGGGACAGAAGCAATCAGCCCCAGCATTTT. Residues: CASSPGDRSNQPQHF.

The chain is built from TRBV30 and TRBJ1-1; D perhaps matches TRBD1 (6 bases). This CDR3 is 15 amino acids long. The germline V and J ends were trimmed by 6 bases and 5 bases, with 22 bases remaining between them. CDR1 and CDR2 from the germline V gene are GTSNPN and SVGIG (reference sequence). CDR3: CACSTFDRSRTEAFF. CDR3 DNA sequence: TGTGCCTGCAGCACTTTTGACAGGTCGAGGACTGAAGCTTTCTTT.

This clonotype showed up many times. A much more abundant neighbour one base away suggests this may be a read error. CDR3 bases: TGTGTCAGCAGGGAGGGAATGGCTGAAGCTTTCTTT. It is translated as CVSREGMAEAFF. The chain couples TRBV2 to TRBJ1-1; the D gene is possibly TRBD1 (5 bases). The CDR3 runs to 12 residues. The V gene's germline CDR1 is SNHLY and CDR2 FYNNEI.

The chain employs TRBV20-1 and TRBJ1-1; D unclear. The CDR3 contains 13 residues. Germline-derived CDR1 and CDR2 are DFQATT and SNEGSKA (reference sequence). Trimming removed 5 bases from V and 3 bases from J, with 13 bases in between. CDR3 in amino acids: CSASLPRDTEAFF. The CDR3, as DNA: TGCAGTGCTTCATTACCACGGGACACTGAAGCTTTCTTT.

This clonotype was counted ten times or more. The genes are TRBV7-9 and TRBJ2-3; no reliable D call. The CDR3 runs to 18 residues. Trimming took off 3 bases at V and 1 base at J, with 20 bases between the two ends. The V gene's germline CDR1 is SEHNR and CDR2 FQNEAQ (reference sequence). The chain's CDR3 is CASSFHLIDALGTDTQYF. CDR3 sequence (DNA): TGTGCCAGCAGCTTTCACTTGATTGATGCCCTAGGCACAGATACGCAGTATTTT.

The V gene is TRBV28, the J gene TRBJ2-5, with TRBD1 as a possible D gene (6 bases). Germline V CDR1 and CDR2: MDHEN, SYDVKM. Trimming took 3 bases from V and 5 from J, leaving 16 bases between them. The CDR3 sequence is 15 residues long. The CDR3 region is CASSFGDTLMETQYF. The CDR3 DNA sequence: TGTGCCAGCAGTTTTGGGGACACCCTGATGGAGACCCAGTACTTC.

In its sample, this clonotype was seen many times. The V gene is TRBV6-1, the J gene TRBJ1-5; TRBD1 aligns across 8 bases. This CDR3 is 16 amino acids long. The trim removed 5 bases at V and 3 bases at J, leaving 9 bases unmatched. Germline lookup yields CDR1 MNHNS and CDR2 SASEGT. The CDR3, as DNA: TGTGCCAGCAGTTACGTCGGGACAGGACTCAATCAGCCCCAGCATTTT. It translates to CASSYVGTGLNQPQHF.

This clonotype was picked up a small number of times. V is TRBV3-1 and J is TRBJ2-7, with unresolved D. The V and J ends lost 3 bases and 5 bases respectively, with 11 bases between them. Germline CDR1 reads LGHDT; CDR2 reads YNNKEL (reference sequence). This CDR3 region has 13 residues. In nucleotides, the CDR3 is TGTGCCAGCAGCCAGTACCTAGGGAACGAGCAGTACTTC. Translated, it gives CASSQYLGNEQYF.

This clonotype was seen only once. The J gene is TRBJ1-4, the V gene TRBV2; no clear D. From germline, CDR1 is SNHLY and CDR2 FYNNEI. The CDR3 consists of 15 residues. V dropped 2 bases and J dropped 5 bases, with 12 bases sitting between them. CDR3: CASSEFDLTNEKLFF. The CDR3, as DNA: TGTGCCAGCAGTGAATTTGACTTAACAAATGAAAAACTGTTTTTT.

This clonotype was seen repeatedly, ten times or more. The genes are TRBV3-1 and TRBJ2-3; D is unresolved. CDR3 size: 12 residues. V lost 2 bases and J lost 5, with 5 bases in between. Germline CDR1 LGHDT, CDR2 YNNKEL (reference sequence). CDR3 sequence: CASSQTEDTQYF. The CDR3 nucleotides are TGTGCCAGCAGCCAAACGGAAGATACGCAGTATTTT.

The chain uses TRBV19 and TRBJ1-2; 12 bases align to TRBD1. The V segment lost 5 bases and the J segment 3 bases; nucleotides outside the gene matches: 7. The CDR3 totals 16 residues. From germline, CDR1 is LNHDA and CDR2 SQIVND (reference sequence). The CDR3 sequence: CASSDPGQGADYGYTF. CDR3 sequence (DNA): TGTGCCAGTAGTGACCCGGGACAGGGGGCTGACTATGGCTACACCTTC.

Many counts were recorded for this clonotype. The chain joins TRBV13 to TRBJ2-5; D assignment may be TRBD1 or TRBD2 (6 bases each). The CDR3 runs to 14 residues. Germline-derived CDR1 and CDR2 are PRHDT and FYEKMQ (reference sequence). V was cut by 5 bases and J by 7 bases, with 17 bases left in between. For the CDR3, the DNA is TGTGCCAGCAGCCCACGGACCGGAGGGGGGACCCAGTACTTC. Translation: CASSPRTGGGTQYF.

This chain links TRBV4-2 with TRBJ2-3, with 10 bases matching TRBD2. The CDR3 loop spans 18 amino acids. Germline assignment: CDR1 LGHNA and CDR2 YNFKEQ. V was pared by 8 bases and J by 6 bases, with 20 bases of the junction left unmatched. CDR3 sequence: CASGLTFVGLATMDTQYF. CDR3 sequence (DNA): TGTGCCAGCGGCCTGACTTTTGTGGGACTAGCGACCATGGATACGCAGTATTTT.

This clonotype was counted a single time. The CDR3 sequence is CASSFPLSGGVYEQYF. CDR3 in DNA: TGTGCCAGCAGCTTCCCCCTTAGCGGGGGGGTTTACGAGCAGTACTTC. The chain joins TRBV7-8 to TRBJ2-7; TRBD2 matches at 11 bases. The CDR3 has 16 residues. The germline V gene encodes CDR1 SGHVS and CDR2 FQNEAQ. Germline trimming cut 3 bases from V and 4 bases from J; bases unmatched to any gene: 8.

This clonotype was picked up many times. This sequence joins TRBV5-1 and TRBJ1-3, with D possibly matching TRBD1 (5 bases). Trimming left V 5 bases short and J 0 bases short, with 9 bases between. This CDR3 is 14 amino acids long. Per the germline V gene, CDR1 is SGHRS and CDR2 is YFSETQ. CDR3: CASRTDSSGNTIYF. The CDR3 DNA follows: TGCGCCAGCAGGACTGACAGCTCTGGAAACACCATATATTTT.

This chain links TRBV5-4 with TRBJ2-3, with D unclear. Germline lookup yields CDR1 SGHNT and CDR2 YYREEE (reference sequence). This CDR3 comprises 14 residues. Trimming shortened V by 7 bases and J by 0 bases, and 12 bases separated the two germline ends. DNA for the CDR3: TGTGCCAGCCATGATAGGGCTAGCACAGATACGCAGTATTTT. This gives the protein CASHDRASTDTQYF.

This clonotype was counted many times. V is TRBV2 and J is TRBJ1-5, with TRBD1 matching 8 bases. V trimming: 0 bases; J trimming: 5 bases; junction bases outside the gene matches: 0. Germline-derived CDR1 and CDR2 are SNHLY and FYNNEI. The CDR3 runs 14 residues. CDR3 region: CASSEATGDQPQHF. The CDR3 coding sequence is TGTGCCAGCAGTGAAGCGACAGGGGATCAGCCCCAGCATTTT.

In its sample, this clonotype was seen once. The V and J genes are TRBV27 and TRBJ1-1; 8 bases match TRBD1. There are 15 residues in the CDR3. Germline assignment: CDR1 MNHEY and CDR2 SMNVEV (reference sequence). Trimming removed 8 bases from V and 2 bases from J; junction bases left unmatched: 10. The CDR3, as DNA: TGTGCCAGCCAGAGCGCCGGGACAGGCAACACTGAAGCTTTCTTT. Translated, it gives CASQSAGTGNTEAFF.

This clonotype was seen a handful of times. J is TRBJ2-4 and V is TRBV11-2, with TRBD2 as a possible D gene (6 bases). Germline CDR1 SGHAT, CDR2 FQNNGV. V lost 10 bases and J lost 4, with 17 bases in between. The CDR3 is 14 residues long. The CDR3 loop reads CATADSRGKNIQYF. Here the CDR3 DNA reads TGTGCCACGGCGGACTCCCGGGGGAAAAACATTCAGTACTTC.

This clonotype was counted many times. The chain's CDR3 is CASSMGFSTTTGDPLHF. DNA for the CDR3: TGTGCCAGTAGTATGGGGTTTAGCACAACTACCGGAGATCCCCTCCACTTT. The V call is TRBV19, the J call TRBJ1-6, with D unclear. The CDR3 loop spans 17 amino acids. Germline CDR1 LNHDA, CDR2 SQIVND (reference sequence). Trimming took 3 bases from V and 13 from J, leaving 25 bases between them. The entire variable domain, with the rest obtained from reference TRBV19 and TRBJ1-6, is as follows: DGGITQSPKYLFRKEGQNVTLSCEQNLNHDAMYWYRQDPGQGLRLIYYSQIVNDFQKGDIAEGYSVSREKKESFPLTVTSAQKNPTAFYLCASSMGFSTTTGDPLHFGNGTRLTVT.

This clonotype was observed many times. V gene TRBV6-1 combines with J gene TRBJ2-1; TRBD2 matches 10 bases. Germline V lookup: CDR1 MNHNS, CDR2 SASEGT. The CDR3 covers 16 residues. With 4 bases clipped from V and 2 bases from J, the junction kept 5 bases outside the gene matches. CDR3 DNA: TGTGCCAGCAGTGGGCTAGCGGGGGTCCCCTACAATGAGCAGTTCTTC. This codes for CASSGLAGVPYNEQFF.